Sequencing of this T cell receptor beta chain was carried out in a study of OX40 agonist ivuxolimab in advanced cancers. Worth noting for this clone: No antigen is known for it. The same CDR3 also results from other DNA sequences found in this sample.

This table comes from immunoSEQ multiplex PCR, and its TCRdb copy is limited to in-frame clones, with some not included. The sample lists 37,000 or so clones, roughly four fifths occurring once. This CDR3 has 15 amino acids. The V end was cut by 4 bases, the J end by 10 bases, with 17 bases between. Germline CDR1 and CDR2: MNHNS and SASEGT. Notes on the study in general: No determination was made of the antigen specificity of the expanded peripheral T cells. CD8+ T cells averaged more expanded clones than CD4+.

Systemic immunosuppression or a history of autoimmune disease excluded patients. The TCR was taken from an adult with an advanced solid tumor such as melanoma, head and neck, liver or kidney cancer. V is TRBV6-1 and J is TRBJ1-6; a possible D gene is TRBD1 (5 bases). The sequencing here drew on CD4+ or CD8+ T cells sorted from blood, taken in a trial of the OX40 agonist ivuxolimab. CDR3 in DNA: TGTGCCAGCAGTGGATCGTCAGGGAATGCCTCACCCCTCCACTTT. It specifies CASSGSSGNASPLHF.